These 29 T cell receptor beta chains originate from one sample sequenced in a study of beta chain features in type 1 diabetes (dated by TCRdb to 2017 to 2018). General findings and caveats noted by the study authors: Type 1 diabetes patients showed a moderate but significant shortening of TCRB CDR3 length in all four CD4+ subsets.

The library was made by the immunoSEQ multiplex PCR assay. The entire isolated RNA was reverse transcribed using the High Capacity cDNA Reverse Transcription Kit, and thus expressed TCRB transcripts were sequenced. TCRdb limited this immuneACCESS table to in-frame rearrangements with V and J called. A share of clones is missing; checked studies link under half to unresolved V genes, and the rest is unexplained. Recorded for this sample are about 28,000 clones; about 65% of them occurred a single time. The ten top clones hold around 2.5% of the sample. Antigens for these TCRs are unknown. Sequencing was carried out using Tregs from blood. This sample's cell subset or site label indicates: regulatory CD4+ T cells. These receptor sequences come from a woman in her 30s with type 1 diabetes.

This chain connects TRBV5-4 to TRBJ2-7, with 13 positions matching TRBD2. Germline CDR1 and CDR2: SGHNT and YYREEE (reference sequence). The CDR3 has 16 amino acids. The trim removed 3 bases at V and 3 bases at J, leaving 6 bases unmatched. The CDR3 nucleotides are TGTGCCAGCAGCTCCGGGACTAGCGGGGCATACTACGAGCAGTACTTC. Amino acid sequence: CASSSGTSGAYYEQYF.

The V and J genes are TRBV29-1 and TRBJ2-1; 13 bases are shared with TRBD2. Germline-derived CDR1 and CDR2 are SQVTM and ANQGSEA. V dropped 6 bases and J dropped 0; count of bases not matched to a gene: 5. This CDR3 has 16 residues. The DNA for the CDR3 is TGCAGCGTAGGGACTAGCGGGGTTAGCTCCTACAATGAGCAGTTCTTC. Its protein product is CSVGTSGVSSYNEQFF.

The chain carries TRBV2 and TRBJ1-5; D is possibly TRBD1 (5 bases). The germline V and J ends were trimmed by 9 bases and 0 bases, with 12 bases remaining between them. This CDR3 contains 14 residues. The germline CDR1 and CDR2 sequences are SNHLY and FYNNEI. This CDR3 reads CASSQAYSNQPQHF. DNA of the CDR3: TGTGCCAGTTCACAGGCATATAGCAATCAGCCCCAGCATTTT.

This clone was recorded a few times. J is TRBJ1-2 and V is TRBV19; 8 positions agree with TRBD1. Germline-derived CDR1 and CDR2 are LNHDA and SQIVND (reference sequence). V was pared by 5 bases and J by 8 bases, with 10 bases of the junction left unmatched. CDR3 length: 14 amino acids. CDR3 in amino acids: CASSRGQGGVGYTF. The CDR3 DNA reads TGTGCCAGTAGTCGAGGACAGGGCGGAGTGGGCTACACCTTC.

The chain links TRBV7-8 to TRBJ2-1; TRBD2 matches 8 bases. This CDR3 is 17 amino acids long. J was trimmed by 4 bases and V by 0 bases; bases with no gene match: 8. Germline V CDR1 and CDR2: SGHVS, FQNEAQ. The CDR3 DNA sequence: TGTGCCAGCAGCTTAGCTTTAACGGGAGGGACATACAATGAGCAGTTCTTC. Its translation is CASSLALTGGTYNEQFF. Full variable domain (rest looked up from reference TRBV7-8 and TRBJ2-1): GAGVSQSPRYKVAKRGQDVALRCDPISGHVSLFWYQQALGQGPEFLTYFQNEAQLDKSGLPSDRFFAERPEGSVSTLKIQRTQQEDSAVYLCASSLALTGGTYNEQFFGPGTRLTVL.

The V and J genes are TRBV10-3 and TRBJ1-1; perhaps TRBD1 as D (6 bases). This CDR3 is 16 amino acids long. Germline V gene data show CDR1 as ENHRY and CDR2 as SYGVKD. Trimming shortened V by 5 bases and J by 0 bases, and 16 bases separated the two germline ends. Here the CDR3 DNA reads TGTGCCATCAGTACCGGGACAAGCTCTATGAACACTGAAGCTTTCTTT. Translated, it gives CAISTGTSSMNTEAFF.

This clone has just one count. This chain uses TRBV6-5 with TRBJ2-5; tentative D call: TRBD1 (7 bases). The last part of the DNA fits TRBJ2-7 better; the J call may be wrong. Germline V gives CDR1 MNHEY, CDR2 SVGAGI. This CDR3 has 15 amino acids. The CDR3 DNA is TGTGCCAGCAGTCCCGCGGGACAGAGCTCCTACGAGCAGTACTTC. Translation gives CASSPAGQSSYEQYF.

In this sample, this clone turned up a few times. V is TRBV25-1 and J is TRBJ2-1; the match to TRBD2 covers 11 bases. The V gene's germline CDR1 is MGHDK and CDR2 SYGVNS. With 8 bases clipped from V and 9 bases from J, the junction kept 9 bases outside the gene matches. The CDR3 is 14 residues long. The CDR3 coding sequence is TGTGCCAGCCGCACCACTAGCGGGAGAGGTGAGCAGTTCTTC. It codes for CASRTTSGRGEQFF.

This clone was detected only once. The chain joins TRBV30 to TRBJ1-2; D possibly corresponds to TRBD1 (6 bases). Germline V gene lookup returns CDR1 GTSNPN and CDR2 SVGIG (reference sequence). The V end lost 0 bases, the J end lost 2 bases, and 16 bases lay between the germline ends. This CDR3 comprises 16 residues. In nucleotides, the CDR3 is TGTGCCTGGAGTGTAGCCAGGGGTAGGGGCAACTATGGCTACACCTTC. This gives the protein CAWSVARGRGNYGYTF. The full variable domain, completed using reference TRBV30 and TRBJ1-2, is SQTIHQWPATLVQPVGSPLSLECTVEGTSNPNLYWYRQAAGRGLQLLFYSVGIGQISSEVPQNLSASRPQDRQFILSSKKLLLSDSGFYLCAWSVARGRGNYGYTFGSGTRLTVV.

The sample holds a few counts of this clone. The CDR3 DNA is TGTGCCAGCAGACACCATTGGGCTCTGAGCTCCTACGAGCAGTACTTC. Its translation is CASRHHWALSSYEQYF. The gene calls are TRBV28 and TRBJ2-7; D gene unclear. V was shortened by 6 bases and J by 0 bases, with 18 bases between the two germline ends. This CDR3 comprises 16 residues. CDR1 MDHEN and CDR2 SYDVKM come from the germline V gene.

The chain links TRBV4-1 to TRBJ1-5; no reliable D call. This CDR3 contains 14 residues. V was trimmed by 1 base and J by 4 bases, leaving 8 bases between them. Germline lookup yields CDR1 MGHRA and CDR2 YSYEKL. CDR3 nucleotides: TGCGCCAGCAGCCAAGTGTTAGCAAATCAGCCCCAGCATTTT. As protein: CASSQVLANQPQHF.

The chain couples TRBV5-4 to TRBJ2-3; 7 bases match TRBD1. Germline CDR1 reads SGHNT; CDR2 reads YYREEE (reference sequence). After removal of 0 bases from V and 1 base from J, the junction contained 2 bases not matched to a gene. This CDR3 region has 15 residues. The DNA of the CDR3 is TGTGCCAGCAGCTTGGCTGGACAGGGCACAGATACGCAGTATTTT. Protein product: CASSLAGQGTDTQYF.

This clone was counted a few times. The chain couples TRBV27 to TRBJ2-7; D is perhaps TRBD1 (5 bases). V lost 2 bases to trimming and J lost 3 bases, with 14 bases between them. The germline gives CDR1 MNHEY, CDR2 SMNVEV (reference sequence). This CDR3 has 15 amino acids. The CDR3 protein is CASSLRRVGFYEQYF. CDR3 nucleotide sequence: TGTGCCAGCAGTTTACGCAGGGTAGGATTCTACGAGCAGTACTTC.

The chain recombines TRBV27 with TRBJ1-1; weak D call: TRBD1 (5 bases). The CDR3 is 14 amino acids. Germline CDR1 and CDR2: MNHEY and SMNVEV (reference sequence). Trimming cost V 3 bases and J 5 bases, with 13 bases left between them. CDR3 coding DNA: TGTGCCAGCAGTTTGACCAGGGCCGGGACTGAAGCTTTCTTT. Translated: CASSLTRAGTEAFF.

Only a few counts were recorded for this clone. J is TRBJ1-1 and V is TRBV5-4, with a weak D call TRBD1 (6 bases). This CDR3 is 15 amino acids long. V was cut by 4 bases and J by 4 bases, with 17 bases left in between. Germline loops: CDR1 SGHNT, CDR2 YYREEE (reference sequence). CDR3 DNA sequence: TGTGCCAGCAGCACTGGAAACAGGGTTGGCACTGAAGCTTTCTTT. Its translation is CASSTGNRVGTEAFF.

This clone was counted between two and nine times. The chain links TRBV6-1 to TRBJ2-5; D remains unclear. The CDR3 contains 13 residues. V was pared by 6 bases and J by 1 base, with 9 bases between. CDR1 is MNHNS, CDR2 SASEGT, per germline. The CDR3 protein is CASRYRVQETQYF. CDR3 bases: TGTGCCAGCAGGTACCGCGTCCAAGAGACCCAGTACTTC.

CDR3 sequence reads: CASSPPGQGARGELFF. In DNA, the CDR3 is TGTGCCAGCAGCCCCCCGGGACAGGGGGCGCGCGGGGAGCTGTTTTTT. The V call is TRBV11-1, the J call TRBJ2-2; 12 nucleotides match TRBD1. The CDR3 is 16 amino acids. The germline gives CDR1 SGHAT, CDR2 FQDESV (reference sequence). J gave up 7 bases and V 5 bases, and 8 bases lay outside the gene matches. Drawing the rest from reference TRBV11-1 and TRBJ2-2, the complete variable domain is EAEVAQSPRYKITEKSQAVAFWCDPISGHATLYWYRQILGQGPELLVQFQDESVVDDSQLPKDRFSAERLKGVDSTLKIQPAELGDSAMYLCASSPPGQGARGELFFGEGSRLTVL.

In its sample, this clone was seen a few times. The rearrangement links TRBV6-5 to TRBJ2-5, with D possibly being TRBD1 (5 bases). In germline, CDR1 is MNHEY, CDR2 SVGAGI. This CDR3 has 13 residues. The ends were cut back, 5 bases at V and 11 bases at J, with 18 bases in the middle. The CDR3 coding sequence is TGTGCCAGCAGTGCTGGGTGGGGCCTCAAGCAGTACTTC. Residues: CASSAGWGLKQYF.

J is TRBJ2-3 and V is TRBV2; maybe TRBD2 (5 bases). V lost 5 bases and J lost 3, with 6 bases in between. The CDR3 sequence is 12 residues long. Germline V gene sequence: CDR1 SNHLY, CDR2 FYNNEI. CDR3 DNA: TGTGCCAGCAGTCTAGCTACAGATACGCAGTATTTT. Translated: CASSLATDTQYF.

This clone was detected a few times. The rearrangement links TRBV27 to TRBJ2-5; the D gene is possibly TRBD1 (6 bases). This CDR3 is 14 amino acids long. V lost 6 bases, J lost 2 bases, and 13 bases lay in between. Germline assignment: CDR1 MNHEY and CDR2 SMNVEV (reference sequence). CDR3 DNA sequence: TGTGCCAGCAGGATGACAGGCAGTCAAGAGACCCAGTACTTC. Translating gives CASRMTGSQETQYF.

The chain recombines TRBV5-1 with TRBJ2-3, with unresolved D. V was shortened by 0 bases and J by 4 bases, with 12 bases between the two germline ends. Germline V CDR1 and CDR2: SGHRS, YFSETQ. The CDR3 is 15 residues long. CDR3 nucleotide sequence: TGCGCCAGCAGCTTGGCCACGGTATTGGCAGATACGCAGTATTTT. The encoded protein is CASSLATVLADTQYF.

The rearrangement links TRBV2 to TRBJ1-2, with TRBD1 as a possible D gene (5 bases). The ends were cut back, 6 bases at V and 8 bases at J, with 16 bases in the middle. Germline V CDR1 and CDR2: SNHLY, FYNNEI. The length of the CDR3 is 13 residues. Written as DNA, the CDR3 is TGTGCCAGCAGGGTGACAGCACCCGGAGGCTACACCTTC. Its protein product is CASRVTAPGGYTF.

This clone was seen only a few times. This rearrangement joins TRBV19 to TRBJ2-5; 7 bases match TRBD2. The J call may be incorrect, as the DNA end agrees better with TRBJ2-7. The CDR3 contains 15 residues. The germline V gene encodes CDR1 LNHDA and CDR2 SQIVND (reference sequence). As DNA, the CDR3 is TGTGCCAGTAGACGCCGACTAGCATCCTCCTACGAGCAGTACTTC. This gives the protein CASRRRLASSYEQYF.

The CDR3 coding sequence is TGCAGCGTTAGTAGCGGGAGTGGGAATGAGCAGTTCTTC. Protein sequence: CSVSSGSGNEQFF. The chain uses TRBV29-1 and TRBJ2-1; the match to TRBD2 covers 9 bases. Germline values: CDR1 SQVTM, CDR2 ANQGSEA. This CDR3 is 13 amino acids long. V lost 5 bases to trimming and J lost 7 bases; unmatched junction nucleotides: 6.

This chain links TRBV6-5 with TRBJ2-7, with D possibly matching TRBD1 (5 bases). Germline CDR1 and CDR2: MNHEY and SVGAGI. The CDR3 has 13 residues. Between the trimmed V and J ends, which lost 6 bases and 2 bases, there was a span of 11 bases. The chain's CDR3 is CASRMTEAYEQYF. DNA for the CDR3: TGTGCCAGCAGGATGACAGAGGCCTACGAGCAGTACTTC.

This sequence joins TRBV6-5 and TRBJ2-5; 7 bases match TRBD2. The CDR3 runs 15 residues. V trimming: 6 bases; J trimming: 5 bases; junction bases outside the gene matches: 12. The V gene's germline CDR1 is MNHEY and CDR2 SVGAGI. This chain's CDR3 is CASSHGGGTGETQYF. CDR3 DNA: TGTGCCAGCAGCCATGGGGGGGGGACGGGGGAGACCCAGTACTTC.

The genes are TRBV27 and TRBJ2-2; 7 nucleotides align to TRBD2. There are 13 residues in the CDR3. CDR1 and CDR2 from the germline V gene are MNHEY and SMNVEV (reference sequence). V was clipped by 6 bases and J by 4 bases; unmatched bases: 2. For the CDR3, the DNA is TGTGCCAGCAGCCGGACTAGCACCGGGGAGCTGTTTTTT. Encoded protein: CASSRTSTGELFF.

The rearrangement uses TRBV7-9 and TRBJ2-1, with D perhaps TRBD2 (5 bases). Germline CDR1 is SEHNR and CDR2 is FQNEAQ (reference sequence). This CDR3 has 14 residues. V was pared by 5 bases and J by 1 base, with 9 bases between. The CDR3 DNA sequence: TGTGCCAGCAGCCCTTCGGGGTCCTACAATGAGCAGTTCTTC. As protein: CASSPSGSYNEQFF.

This clone was recorded a few times. The V and J genes are TRBV5-1 and TRBJ1-4, with 9 nucleotides matching TRBD1. Germline values: CDR1 SGHRS, CDR2 YFSETQ. This CDR3 has 15 residues. Trimming cost V 1 base and J 6 bases; bases outside gene matches: 4. The CDR3 sequence is CASSLSTGGYEKLFF. The CDR3, as DNA: TGCGCCAGCAGCTTGTCGACAGGGGGTTATGAAAAACTGTTTTTT.